These T cell receptor beta chains were read from a single sample in a study of blood T cell repertoires in COVID-19. Libraries were prepared by immunoSEQ multiplex PCR; TCRdb keeps only in-frame clonotypes and omits some of them. This sample has roughly 74,000 clones; around nine tenths occur once, and the top ten carry 1.5% to 2%. Material for sequencing was peripheral blood. These receptors came from a woman over 75 with active or convalescent COVID-19. Each CDR3 is given with its conserved first and last residue. D genes are given only for firm matches.

V gene,J gene,D gene,CDR3 protein
TRBV2,TRBJ1-6,NA,CASSNRDYNSPLHF
TRBV5-5,TRBJ1-1,NA,CASSWTYTEAFF
TRBV5-1,TRBJ1-4,NA,CASSSGYTNEKLFF
TRBV4-2,TRBJ1-2,NA,CASQQGRDYGYTF
TRBV24-1,TRBJ2-3,TRBD2,CATSRVAGPGDTQYF
TRBV9,TRBJ2-1,NA,CASSISGYVNEQFF
TRBV30,TRBJ2-3,TRBD2,CAWSVGSSGPTDTQYF
TRBV5-5,TRBJ1-5,TRBD1,CASSLMRGQGQPQHF
TRBV4-1,TRBJ2-1,NA,CASSQDRGVGYNEQFF
TRBV6-1,TRBJ2-3,NA,CASSEDGAPVDTQYF
TRBV11-2,TRBJ2-3,TRBD1,CASSYIAGGVQYF
TRBV19,TRBJ2-3,TRBD2,CASSIGRGLASGALSTDTQYF
TRBV5-1,TRBJ2-7,TRBD2,CASSRGGAYEQYF
TRBV2,TRBJ1-5,TRBD1,CASSEAGAGGRNQPQHF
TRBV7-9,TRBJ1-1,NA,CASSVHVTEAFF
TRBV5-1,TRBJ1-6,NA,CASSLYNNSPLHF
TRBV15,TRBJ1-1,TRBD1,CATSGDRAQAFF
TRBV6-1,TRBJ1-5,NA,CASSERDRFNQPQHF
TRBV19,TRBJ1-1,NA,CASSPTGMFAEAFF
TRBV27,TRBJ2-7,NA,CASSLLQGLLENEQYF
TRBV5-8,TRBJ2-3,TRBD2,CASSLPNSGGPTDTQYF
TRBV3-1/TRBV3-2,TRBJ1-2,NA,CASSATLIMTDGYTF
TRBV6-2/TRBV6-3,TRBJ1-1,TRBD1,CASSYSTGGAEAFF
TRBV12-5,TRBJ2-5,NA,CASRHLAKETQYF
TRBV5-1,TRBJ1-2,TRBD1,CASSTTPGQGSHYGYTF
TRBV3-1/TRBV3-2,TRBJ2-1,NA,CASSVRGNSYNEQFF
TRBV7-2,TRBJ2-7,TRBD2,CASSSNPGGTPGF
TRBV4-1,TRBJ1-2,NA,CASSQDPQGGKNGYTF
TRBV7-2,TRBJ1-1,NA,CASSFWNTEAFF
TRBV6-1,TRBJ2-2,NA,CASSDGTWTGELFF
TRBV7-3,TRBJ2-1,TRBD2,CASSLGLAGSPQFF
TRBV30,TRBJ2-3,NA,CAWGGSLHTQYF
TRBV19,TRBJ2-5,TRBD2,CASSISGRRGTQYF